Below are 14 T cell receptor beta chains sequenced from a single sample in a study of blood T cell repertoires in COVID-19. Repertoires were generated with immunoSEQ multiplex PCR, while TCRdb's copy carries only in-frame clones and drops some. The sample carries 350,000 to 450,000 clones, around nine tenths recorded once. Sequenced input: peripheral blood. Receptor source: a human donor in a cohort sampled during active COVID-19.

The chain combines TRBV7-9 with TRBJ1-1; D call uncertain. The germline V gene has CDR1 SEHNR and CDR2 FQNEAQ (reference sequence). The CDR3 runs to 12 residues. V lost 3 bases and J lost 6, with 8 bases in between. CDR3 residues: CASSFGSPEAFF. As DNA, the CDR3 is TGTGCCAGCAGCTTCGGTTCACCTGAAGCTTTCTTT.

The CDR3 here is CASSQDRGNQPQHF. Written as DNA, the CDR3 is TGTGCCAGCTCCCAAGACAGGGGTAATCAGCCCCAGCATTTT. The chain employs TRBV18 and TRBJ1-5; 8 nucleotides agree with TRBD1. Germline CDR1 KGHSH, CDR2 LQKENI. The CDR3 runs to 14 residues. V lost 6 bases and J lost 4; bases outside the gene matches: 5.

This clone was detected only once. The chain combines TRBV5-1 with TRBJ1-6; 7 bases line up with TRBD1. Looked up from germline, CDR1 is SGHRS and CDR2 is YFSETQ. V was clipped by 9 bases and J by 0 bases; unmatched bases: 6. The CDR3 has 15 residues. The CDR3 DNA sequence: TGCGCCATCGACAGGGTAGGCTCCTATAATTCACCCCTCCACTTT. The encoded protein is CAIDRVGSYNSPLHF. Full variable domain (remainder filled in from reference TRBV5-1 and TRBJ1-6): KAGVTQTPRYLIKTRGQQVTLSCSPISGHRSVSWYQQTPGQGLQFLFEYFSETQRNKGNFPGRFSGRQFSNSRSEMNVSTLELGDSALYLCAIDRVGSYNSPLHFGNGTRLTVT.

This chain links TRBV5-1 with TRBJ2-7; 8 bases agree with TRBD1. Germline V gene lookup returns CDR1 SGHRS and CDR2 YFSETQ. The CDR3 extends over 15 amino acids. Trimming removed 4 bases from V and 3 bases from J; junction bases left unmatched: 9. The CDR3 DNA is TGCGCCAGCAGCGTTGAGGTGGACAGGGTCTACGAGCAGTACTTC. Translated, it gives CASSVEVDRVYEQYF.

The chain carries TRBV7-2 and TRBJ2-5; the D gene is possibly TRBD2 (5 bases). Trimming cost V 4 bases and J 1 base, with 13 bases left between them. The CDR3 is 15 residues long. CDR1 and CDR2 from the germline V gene are SGHTA and FQGNSA. The DNA for the CDR3 is TGTGCCAGCAGCTATGGGTCGGGGTTCCAAGAGACCCAGTACTTC. Amino acids: CASSYGSGFQETQYF.

As DNA, the CDR3 is TGTGCCAGCAGTCGGGACAGGGCCATAGGCACTGAAGCTTTCTTT. As protein: CASSRDRAIGTEAFF. V gene TRBV2 combines with J gene TRBJ1-1, with TRBD1 matching over 9 bases. The germline CDR1 and CDR2 sequences are SNHLY and FYNNEI. With V trimmed by 5 bases and J by 4 bases, 8 bases remained unmatched. The CDR3 runs 15 residues.

The J gene is TRBJ2-5, the V gene TRBV28, with 8 bases aligning to TRBD1. CDR1 MDHEN and CDR2 SYDVKM come from the germline V gene. With 2 bases clipped from V and 3 bases from J, the junction kept 2 bases outside the gene matches. The CDR3 spans 14 residues. CDR3: CASSLGTGEETQYF. In DNA, the CDR3 is TGTGCCAGCAGTTTAGGGACAGGCGAAGAGACCCAGTACTTC.

This chain connects TRBV11-3 to TRBJ2-1; 7 positions match TRBD2. The CDR3 is 16 residues long. Germline CDR1 and CDR2: SGHNT and YENEEA. V was clipped by 7 bases and J by 3 bases; unmatched bases: 12. The CDR3 bases are TGTGCCAGCAACCAAACGGGGGGACTTTTCTACAATGAGCAGTTCTTC. Translation: CASNQTGGLFYNEQFF.

The chain is built from TRBV5-1 and TRBJ2-7; D is uncertain. Looked up from germline, CDR1 is SGHRS and CDR2 is YFSETQ. Trimming removed 3 bases at V and 5 bases at J, with 9 bases between. The CDR3 totals 12 residues. The DNA for the CDR3 is TGCGCCAGCAGCTCCAACACCGACGAGCAGTACTTC. It yields the protein CASSSNTDEQYF.

This chain uses TRBV7-2 with TRBJ2-5; 11 bases align to TRBD2. CDR1 and CDR2 (germline): SGHTA, FQGNSA. The trim removed 4 bases at V and 5 bases at J, leaving 9 bases unmatched. The CDR3 is 16 amino acids. The CDR3 DNA is TGTGCCAGCAGCTCCACTAGCGGGGGCGGGGGGGAGACCCAGTACTTC. It codes for CASSSTSGGGGETQYF.

The rearrangement joins TRBV6-2 or TRBV6-3 to TRBJ2-2; a possible D gene is TRBD2 (6 bases). CDR1 and CDR2 from the germline V gene are MNHEY and SVGEGT. Trimming pared 8 bases from V and 7 bases from J, leaving 14 bases between. This CDR3 is built from 13 residues. CDR3 residues: CASCLGGSGELFF. The CDR3 nucleotides read TGTGCCAGCTGCCTAGGAGGGAGCGGGGAGCTGTTTTTT.

This rearrangement joins TRBV19 to TRBJ1-1; a weak D match, TRBD1 (5 bases). Germline V gene data show CDR1 as LNHDA and CDR2 as SQIVND (reference sequence). This CDR3 has 15 amino acids. V shed 1 base and J shed 1 base, with 10 bases lying between them. The CDR3 sequence is CASSIVRGSNTEAFF. The CDR3 nucleotides are TGTGCCAGTAGTATAGTTAGGGGTTCGAACACTGAAGCTTTCTTT. Filled out from reference TRBV19 and TRBJ1-1, the complete variable domain reads DGGITQSPKYLFRKEGQNVTLSCEQNLNHDAMYWYRQDPGQGLRLIYYSQIVNDFQKGDIAEGYSVSREKKESFPLTVTSAQKNPTAFYLCASSIVRGSNTEAFFGQGTRLTVV.

The V call is TRBV23-1, the J call TRBJ1-3, with 7 bases that match TRBD1. TRBV23-1 is treated as an ORF (open reading frame) with a function not yet certain. The CDR3 is made up of 21 amino acids. V shed 4 bases and J 5 bases; nucleotides not matched to a gene: 26. The CDR3 loop reads CASSPTDRRDFGQMTRNTIYF. CDR3 coding DNA: TGCGCCAGCAGTCCCACGGACAGGAGGGATTTTGGTCAAATGACACGAAACACCATATATTTT.

This chain connects TRBV19 to TRBJ2-3; D possibly corresponds to TRBD2 (5 bases). V was pared by 5 bases and J by 5 bases, with 11 bases between. Germline V gives CDR1 LNHDA, CDR2 SQIVND (reference sequence). There are 13 residues in the CDR3. This CDR3 is CASSADYRDTQYF. The CDR3 coding sequence is TGTGCCAGTAGTGCCGACTACAGAGATACGCAGTATTTT.